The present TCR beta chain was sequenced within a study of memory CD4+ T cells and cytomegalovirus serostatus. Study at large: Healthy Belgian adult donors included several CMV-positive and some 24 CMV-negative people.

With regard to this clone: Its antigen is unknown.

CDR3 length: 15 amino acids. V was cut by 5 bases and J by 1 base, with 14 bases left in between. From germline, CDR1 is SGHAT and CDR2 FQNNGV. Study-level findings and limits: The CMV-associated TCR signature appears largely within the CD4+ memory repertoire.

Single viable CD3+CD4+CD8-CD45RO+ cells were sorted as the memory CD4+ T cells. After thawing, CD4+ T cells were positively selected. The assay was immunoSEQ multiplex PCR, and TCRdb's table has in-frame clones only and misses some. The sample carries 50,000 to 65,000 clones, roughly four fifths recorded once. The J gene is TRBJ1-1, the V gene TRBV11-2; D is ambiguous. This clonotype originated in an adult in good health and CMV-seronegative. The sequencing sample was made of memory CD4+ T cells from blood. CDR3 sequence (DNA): TGTGCCAGCAGCCCCCTGGTCGGGAAGAACACTGAAGCTTTCTTT. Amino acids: CASSPLVGKNTEAFF.